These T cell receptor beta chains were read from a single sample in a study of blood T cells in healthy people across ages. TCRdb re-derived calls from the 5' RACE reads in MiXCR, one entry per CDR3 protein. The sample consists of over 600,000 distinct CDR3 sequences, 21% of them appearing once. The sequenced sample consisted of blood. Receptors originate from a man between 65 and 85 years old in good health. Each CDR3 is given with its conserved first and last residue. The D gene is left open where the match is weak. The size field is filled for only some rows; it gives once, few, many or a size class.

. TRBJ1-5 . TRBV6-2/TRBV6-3 CASSRPDRPNQPQHF TGTGCCAGCAGCCGACCGGACAGACCCAATCAGCCCCAGCATTTT
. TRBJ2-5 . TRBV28 CASSLAGAGSETQYF TGTGCCAGCAGTTTAGCAGGGGCGGGGTCGGAGACCCAGTACTTC
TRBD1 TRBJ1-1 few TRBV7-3 CASSLMESRGLSLGEAFF TGTGCCAGCAGCCTTATGGAGTCCAGGGGGCTCTCACTAGGTGAAGCTTTCTTT
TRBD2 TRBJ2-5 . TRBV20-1 CSARDLGGGLGETQYF TGCAGTGCTCGAGATCTCGGCGGGGGGCTCGGTGAGACCCAGTACTTC
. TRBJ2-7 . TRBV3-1 CASSQGGTRTYEQYF TGTGCCAGCAGCCAAGGCGGGACCCGAACCTACGAGCAGTACTTC
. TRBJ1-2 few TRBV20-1 CSARGGINYGYTF TGCAGTGCTAGGGGAGGGATCAACTATGGCTACACCTTC
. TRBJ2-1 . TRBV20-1 CSARDWTSLNEQFF TGCAGTGCTAGGGACTGGACTTCTCTCAATGAGCAGTTCTTC
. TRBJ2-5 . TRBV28 CASSPRENLYQETQYF TGTGCCAGCAGCCCTCGGGAGAACCTGTACCAAGAGACCCAGTACTTC
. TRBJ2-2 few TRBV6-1 CASSVGGFGTGELFF TGTGCCAGCAGTGTGGGAGGATTCGGGACCGGGGAGCTGTTTTTT
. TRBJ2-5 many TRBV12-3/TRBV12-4 CASSFGGETQYF TGTGCCAGCAGTTTCGGAGGGGAGACCCAGTACTTC
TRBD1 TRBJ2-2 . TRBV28 CASSDRGDTGELFF TGTGCCAGTTCCGACAGGGGGGACACCGGGGAGCTGTTTTTT
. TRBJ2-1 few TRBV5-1 CASSSTASPYNEQFF TGCGCCAGCAGCTCGACAGCAAGCCCCTACAATGAGCAGTTCTTC
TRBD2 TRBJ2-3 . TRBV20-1 CSALRGTSTDTQYF TGCAGTGCCCTTCGAGGGACTAGCACTGATACGCAGTATTTT
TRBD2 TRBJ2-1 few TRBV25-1 CASRQTSGRYNEQFF TGTGCCAGCAGACAGACTAGCGGGCGTTACAATGAGCAGTTCTTC
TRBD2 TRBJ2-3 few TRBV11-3 CASSFRTPTSGTDTQYF TGTGCCAGCAGCTTCCGGACACCGACTAGCGGCACAGATACGCAGTATTTT
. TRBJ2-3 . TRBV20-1 CSAVSGPRLYF TGCAGTGCTGTTTCGGGACCCCGGCTGTATTTT
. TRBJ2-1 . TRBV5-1 CASSRGDNEQFF TGCGCCAGCAGCCGCGGGGACAATGAGCAGTTCTTC
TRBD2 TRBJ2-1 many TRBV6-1 CASNLVAGGPNEQFF TGTGCCAGCAACCTTGTAGCGGGAGGACCCAATGAGCAGTTCTTC
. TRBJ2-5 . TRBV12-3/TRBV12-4 CASRRTGTNQETQYF TGTGCCAGCAGGCGTACCGGGACCAACCAAGAGACCCAGTACTTC
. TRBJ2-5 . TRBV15 CATSREVRVYQETQYF TGTGCCACCAGCAGAGAAGTTCGGGTATACCAAGAGACCCAGTACTTC
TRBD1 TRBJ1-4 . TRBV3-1 CASSQRTPRGGGEKLFF TGTGCCAGCAGCCAAAGAACGCCCAGGGGGGGCGGTGAAAAACTGTTTTTT
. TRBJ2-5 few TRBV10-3 CATIGVGETQYF TGTGCCACCATCGGGGTTGGAGAGACCCAGTACTTC
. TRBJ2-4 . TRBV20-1 CSASTLDIQYF TGCAGTGCAAGTACCTTGGACATTCAGTACTTC
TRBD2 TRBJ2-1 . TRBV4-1 CASSPSGTTGNEQFF TGCGCCAGCAGCCCCTCCGGGACTACGGGCAATGAGCAGTTCTTC
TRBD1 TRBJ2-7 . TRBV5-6 CASSTGTGGPLTSGSVYEQYF TGTGCCAGCAGCACCGGGACAGGGGGCCCACTGACTAGCGGGTCCGTCTACGAGCAGTACTTC
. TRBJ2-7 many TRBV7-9 CASSFTGIEDEQYF TGTGCCAGCAGCTTCACCGGGATTGAAGACGAGCAGTACTTC
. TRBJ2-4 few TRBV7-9 CASSLPSEAKNIQYF TGTGCCAGCAGCTTGCCCTCGGAAGCCAAAAACATTCAGTACTTC
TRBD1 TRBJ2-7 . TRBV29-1 CSVETGQGSYEQYF TGCAGCGTTGAGACGGGACAGGGCTCCTACGAGCAGTACTTC
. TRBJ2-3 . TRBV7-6 CASSNPSTDTQYF TGTGCCAGCAGCAACCCTAGCACAGATACGCAGTATTTT
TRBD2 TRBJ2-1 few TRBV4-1 CASSQERLAGGKTNEQFF TGCGCCAGCAGCCAAGAGAGACTAGCGGGAGGCAAAACGAATGAGCAGTTCTTC
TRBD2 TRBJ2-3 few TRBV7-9 CASSLALAGGGPDTQYF TGTGCCAGCAGCTTAGCGCTAGCGGGAGGGGGCCCAGATACGCAGTATTTT
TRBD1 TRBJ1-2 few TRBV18 CASSPLPDDDRARYF TGTGCCAGCTCACCACTCCCCGACGATGACAGGGCCCGTTACTTC
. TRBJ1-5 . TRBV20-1 CSASGGGGNQPQHF TGCAGTGCTAGCGGGGGCGGAGGCAATCAGCCCCAGCATTTT
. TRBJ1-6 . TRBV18 CASSPTRPPNSPLHF TGTGCCAGCTCACCAACGAGACCGCCCAATTCACCCCTCCACTTT
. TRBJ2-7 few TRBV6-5 CASSYFQGNEQYF TGTGCCAGCAGTTACTTCCAGGGTAACGAGCAGTACTTC
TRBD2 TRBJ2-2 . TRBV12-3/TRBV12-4 CASRDSGNTGELFF TGTGCCAGCAGGGATAGCGGGAACACTGGGGAGCTGTTTTTT
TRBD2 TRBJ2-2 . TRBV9 CASPQGGRASPNTGELFF TGTGCCAGCCCCCAAGGCGGGAGGGCCTCCCCAAACACCGGGGAGCTGTTTTTT
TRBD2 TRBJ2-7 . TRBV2 CASSDEAGGEQYF TGTGCCAGCAGTGACGAGGCGGGGGGCGAGCAGTACTTC
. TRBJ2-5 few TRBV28 CASSFSFSIETQYF TGTGCCAGCAGTTTCTCCTTTTCTATAGAGACCCAGTACTTC
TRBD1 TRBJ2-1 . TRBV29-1 CSVEIQGQGSYNEQFF TGCAGCGTTGAAATCCAGGGACAGGGCTCCTACAATGAGCAGTTCTTC